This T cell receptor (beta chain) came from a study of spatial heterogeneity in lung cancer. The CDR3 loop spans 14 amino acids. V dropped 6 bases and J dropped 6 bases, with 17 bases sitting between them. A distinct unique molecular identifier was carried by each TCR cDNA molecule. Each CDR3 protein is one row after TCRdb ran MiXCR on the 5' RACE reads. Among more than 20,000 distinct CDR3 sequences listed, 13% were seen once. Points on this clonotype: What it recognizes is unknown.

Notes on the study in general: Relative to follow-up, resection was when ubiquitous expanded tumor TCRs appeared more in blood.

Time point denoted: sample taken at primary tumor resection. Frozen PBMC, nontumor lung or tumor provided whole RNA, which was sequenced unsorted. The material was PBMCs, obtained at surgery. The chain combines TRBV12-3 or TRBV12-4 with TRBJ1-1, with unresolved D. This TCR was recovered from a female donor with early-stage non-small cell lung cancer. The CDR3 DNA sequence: TGTGCCAGCAGAACGGACGGACTAATTTCTGAAGCTTTCTTT. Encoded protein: CASRTDGLISEAFF.